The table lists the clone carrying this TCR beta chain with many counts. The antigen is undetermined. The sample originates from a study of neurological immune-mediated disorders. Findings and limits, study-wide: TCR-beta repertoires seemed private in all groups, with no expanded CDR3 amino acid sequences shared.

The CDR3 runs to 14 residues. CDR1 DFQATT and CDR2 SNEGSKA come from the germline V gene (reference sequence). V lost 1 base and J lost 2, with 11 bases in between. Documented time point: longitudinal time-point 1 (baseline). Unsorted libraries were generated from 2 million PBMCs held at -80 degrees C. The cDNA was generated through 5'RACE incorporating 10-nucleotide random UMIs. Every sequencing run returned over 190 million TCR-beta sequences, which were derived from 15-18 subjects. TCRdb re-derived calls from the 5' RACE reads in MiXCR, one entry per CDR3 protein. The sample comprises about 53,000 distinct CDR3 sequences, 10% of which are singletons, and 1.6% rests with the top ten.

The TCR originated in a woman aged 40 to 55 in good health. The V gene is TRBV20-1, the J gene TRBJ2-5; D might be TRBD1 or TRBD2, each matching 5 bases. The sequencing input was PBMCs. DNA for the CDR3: TGCAGTGCTAGAGTAGGGGACGGACAAGAGACCCAGTACTTC. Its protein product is CSARVGDGQETQYF.